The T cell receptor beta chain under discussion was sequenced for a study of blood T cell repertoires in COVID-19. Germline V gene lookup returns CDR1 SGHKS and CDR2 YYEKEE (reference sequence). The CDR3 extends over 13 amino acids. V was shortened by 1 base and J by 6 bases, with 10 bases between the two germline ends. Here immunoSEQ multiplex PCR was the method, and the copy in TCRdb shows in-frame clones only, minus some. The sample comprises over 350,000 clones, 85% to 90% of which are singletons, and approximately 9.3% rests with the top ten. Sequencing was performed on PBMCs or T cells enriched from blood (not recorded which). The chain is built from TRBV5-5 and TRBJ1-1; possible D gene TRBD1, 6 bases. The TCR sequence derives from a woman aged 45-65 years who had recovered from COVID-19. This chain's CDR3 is CASSLLGAAEAFF. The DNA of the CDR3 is TGTGCCAGCAGCTTGTTGGGGGCCGCTGAAGCTTTCTTT.